Listed here are 22 T cell receptor beta chains from one sample, sequenced in a study of hypomethylating agent response in myelodysplastic syndrome. The method was immunoSEQ multiplex PCR; TCRdb's version includes in-frame clones alone and lacks a portion of them. This sample has over 3,000 clones; around 82% occur once, and the top ten carry 5% to 5.5%. The sequences come from bone marrow, collected before or after starting hypomethylating agent treatment for myelodysplastic syndrome (not recorded which). The receptors derive from a human donor with myelodysplastic syndrome.

This chain links TRBV6-1 with TRBJ2-5; 12 nucleotides line up with TRBD2. This CDR3 comprises 14 residues. Germline assignment: CDR1 MNHNS and CDR2 SASEGT. After removal of 5 bases from V and 4 bases from J, the junction contained 2 bases not matched to a gene. The CDR3 DNA reads TGTGCCAGCAGTTTGGGACTAGCGGGAGAGACCCAGTACTTC. This codes for CASSLGLAGETQYF.

The chain is built from TRBV19 and TRBJ1-4, with 7 bases identical to TRBD1. Germline V gives CDR1 LNHDA, CDR2 SQIVND (reference sequence). Trimming removed 6 bases from V and 1 base from J; junction bases left unmatched: 8. The CDR3 is made up of 16 amino acids. CDR3 in amino acids: CASRARTGRTNEKLFF. In DNA form, the CDR3 reads TGTGCCAGTAGGGCTCGGACAGGACGAACTAATGAAAAACTGTTTTTT. The full variable domain, completed using reference TRBV19 and TRBJ1-4, is DGGITQSPKYLFRKEGQNVTLSCEQNLNHDAMYWYRQDPGQGLRLIYYSQIVNDFQKGDIAEGYSVSREKKESFPLTVTSAQKNPTAFYLCASRARTGRTNEKLFFGSGTQLSVL.

The genes are TRBV9 and TRBJ2-7, with 12 positions matching TRBD1. The germline gives CDR1 SGDLS, CDR2 YYNGEE. CDR3 length equals 16 residues. V was pared by 3 bases and J by 4 bases, with 8 bases of the junction left unmatched. The CDR3 sequence: CASSARGDRGLYEQYF. CDR3 bases: TGTGCCAGCAGCGCCCGGGGGGACAGGGGGCTTTACGAGCAGTACTTC.

The chain combines TRBV5-5 with TRBJ2-1; 9 bases are a match to TRBD1. J lost 5 bases, V lost 3 bases, and 0 bases had no gene match. The V gene's germline CDR1 is SGHKS and CDR2 YYEKEE (reference sequence). CDR3 length: 13 amino acids. CDR3 nucleotide sequence: TGTGCCAGCAGCTGGACAGGGGACAATGAGCAGTTCTTC. Amino acids: CASSWTGDNEQFF.

This chain uses TRBV11-2 with TRBJ2-7, with D perhaps matching TRBD1 (6 bases). Trimming left V 5 bases short and J 2 bases short, with 10 bases between. Germline lookup yields CDR1 SGHAT and CDR2 FQNNGV. The CDR3 is made up of 13 amino acids. The CDR3 protein is CASSLRGTYEQYF. The CDR3 nucleotides read TGTGCCAGCAGCCTCAGGGGTACCTACGAGCAGTACTTC.

The V call is TRBV25-1, the J call TRBJ1-1; 7 positions match TRBD1. Per the germline V gene, CDR1 is MGHDK and CDR2 is SYGVNS. This CDR3 contains 13 residues. V gave up 8 bases and J gave up 5 bases; unmatched junction bases: 8. The CDR3 bases are TGTGCCAGCGGGGGCAGGGGGACGACTGAAGCTTTCTTT. Protein: CASGGRGTTEAFF.

This clone was counted only a few times. The chain couples TRBV6-1 to TRBJ1-6, with a possible D match to TRBD1 (6 bases). Germline loops: CDR1 MNHNS, CDR2 SASEGT. The V end lost 2 bases, the J end lost 10 bases, and 15 bases lay between the germline ends. The length of the CDR3 is 15 residues. The CDR3 nucleotides read TGTGCCAGCAGTGAAAGTTGGGGGGCGCGGTCACCCCTCCACTTT. Its protein is CASSESWGARSPLHF.

The CDR3 spells CATSPPRGTVSWGYTF. CDR3 nucleotides: TGTGCCACCAGCCCCCCGAGGGGGACAGTGAGTTGGGGCTACACCTTC. V gene TRBV15 combines with J gene TRBJ1-2, with 7 bases fitting TRBD1. Germline V CDR1 and CDR2: LNHNV, YYDKDF (reference sequence). The CDR3 length is 16 residues. The V and J ends lost 5 bases and 8 bases, in that order; junction bases with no gene match: 17. The full variable domain, rest sourced from reference TRBV15 and TRBJ1-2, is DAMVIQNPRYQVTQFGKPVTLSCSQTLNHNVMYWYQQKSSQAPKLLFHYYDKDFNNEADTPDNFQSRRPNTSFCFLDIRSPGLGDTAMYLCATSPPRGTVSWGYTFGSGTRLTVV.

The chain carries TRBV11-2 and TRBJ1-2; 10 bases align to TRBD1. The CDR3 is 15 amino acids. The V gene end was trimmed by 2 bases and the J gene end by 7 bases; junction bases not matched to a gene: 7. Germline loops: CDR1 SGHAT, CDR2 FQNNGV. CDR3 protein: CASSLPTGGRSGYTF. The DNA for the CDR3 is TGTGCCAGCAGCTTACCGACAGGGGGCCGGTCTGGCTACACCTTC.

The chain is built from TRBV7-6 and TRBJ2-1, with D perhaps matching TRBD2 (6 bases). CDR1 and CDR2 (germline): SGHVS, FNYEAQ. Trimming left V 1 base short and J 9 bases short, with 16 bases between. The CDR3 runs 15 residues. CDR3 region: CASSLGGGTRGEQFF. In DNA form, the CDR3 reads TGTGCCAGCAGCTTAGGTGGGGGGACCCGCGGTGAGCAGTTCTTC.

The chain couples TRBV5-4 to TRBJ2-3; D unresolved. Per germline, CDR1 SGHNT and CDR2 YYREEE (reference sequence). The CDR3 runs to 15 residues. Trimming removed 0 bases from V and 0 bases from J, with 8 bases in between. CDR3 bases: TGTGCCAGCAGCTTGGGGTATGACAGCACAGATACGCAGTATTTT. Translation: CASSLGYDSTDTQYF.

The chain has TRBV6-4 and TRBJ2-3, with 8 positions matching TRBD1. V was pared by 3 bases and J by 6 bases, with 5 bases of the junction left unmatched. The CDR3 covers 14 residues. Germline V gene data show CDR1 as MRHNA and CDR2 as SNTAGT. The CDR3: CASSEQGAGDTQYF. CDR3 DNA sequence: TGTGCCAGCAGTGAGCAGGGGGCCGGGGATACGCAGTATTTT.

This clone was seen more than once but under ten times. This chain joins TRBV10-2 and TRBJ2-7; 9 bases align to TRBD1. The V segment lost 7 bases and the J segment 2 bases; nucleotides outside the gene matches: 3. CDR3 length equals 13 residues. Germline CDR1 WSHSY, CDR2 SAAADI. CDR3 nucleotide sequence: TGCGCCAGCAAGGACAGGGGCACCTACGAGCAGTACTTC. It specifies CASKDRGTYEQYF.

The chain combines TRBV5-4 with TRBJ2-3; 8 nucleotides align to TRBD2. V was pared by 4 bases and J by 6 bases, with 7 bases of the junction left unmatched. This CDR3 has 14 residues. Germline V lookup: CDR1 SGHNT, CDR2 YYREEE (reference sequence). The CDR3 DNA sequence: TGTGCCAGCAGCCTGGGCCGGGGGGGGGATACGCAGTATTTT. It encodes CASSLGRGGDTQYF.

The J gene is TRBJ1-1, the V gene TRBV19, with D maybe TRBD1 (5 bases). Germline CDR1 reads LNHDA; CDR2 reads SQIVND (reference sequence). V was clipped by 1 base and J by 10 bases, with 13 bases between them. CDR3 length equals 13 residues. CDR3 in DNA: TGTGCCAGTAGTATAGGGGCTGGCAGGGCAGCTTTCTTT. Its protein is CASSIGAGRAAFF.

The genes are TRBV27 and TRBJ2-1; tentatively, D is TRBD1 or TRBD2 (5 bases each). Trimming cost V 10 bases and J 4 bases, with 14 bases left between them. The CDR3 sequence is 13 residues long. The germline CDR1 and CDR2 sequences are MNHEY and SMNVEV (reference sequence). The CDR3 loop reads CATAWDPYNEQFF. For the CDR3, the DNA is TGTGCCACCGCTTGGGACCCATACAATGAGCAGTTCTTC.

The chain uses TRBV30 and TRBJ1-2; D is ambiguous. The ends were cut back, 2 bases at V and 5 bases at J, with 6 bases in the middle. This CDR3 is built from 11 residues. In germline, CDR1 is GTSNPN, CDR2 SVGIG (reference sequence). The CDR3 coding sequence is TGTGCCTGGAGTTTATCGTATGGCTACACCTTC. Its protein is CAWSLSYGYTF.

Comments on this clone: The sample has other DNA sequences that encode this CDR3 too. The J gene is TRBJ2-7, the V gene TRBV14, with D hard to call. The CDR3 totals 14 residues. Germline V gives CDR1 SGHDN, CDR2 FVKESK. V was trimmed by 0 bases and J by 1 base, leaving 7 bases between them. CDR3 protein: CASSQEYGSYEQYF. CDR3 sequence (DNA): TGTGCCAGCAGCCAAGAGTACGGATCCTACGAGCAGTACTTC.

This clone was found once. This chain uses TRBV19 with TRBJ1-5; 7 bases map to TRBD1. The CDR3 covers 15 residues. J lost 2 bases, V lost 7 bases, and 8 bases had no gene match. Looked up from germline, CDR1 is LNHDA and CDR2 is SQIVND (reference sequence). CDR3 DNA: TGTGCCAGTACCTTGACTGGACAGGGCAATCAGCCCCAGCATTTT. It specifies CASTLTGQGNQPQHF.

The chain has TRBV28 and TRBJ1-1, with D maybe TRBD1 (6 bases). The germline CDR1 and CDR2 sequences are MDHEN and SYDVKM. V gave up 7 bases and J gave up 0 bases, with 12 bases separating them. CDR3 length: 14 residues. CDR3 sequence: CASILGGLNTEAFF. The DNA of the CDR3 is TGTGCCAGCATCTTGGGGGGGCTGAACACTGAAGCTTTCTTT.

The chain is built from TRBV27 and TRBJ2-5; D possibly corresponds to TRBD2 (5 bases). Germline assignment: CDR1 MNHEY and CDR2 SMNVEV (reference sequence). V was shortened by 2 bases and J by 3 bases, with 10 bases between the two germline ends. CDR3 length: 14 amino acids. The CDR3, as DNA: TGTGCCAGCAGTTTAACGTTGGGAGAAGAGACCCAGTACTTC. This codes for CASSLTLGEETQYF.

V usage is TRBV7-3 and J usage is TRBJ2-1, with 14 bases fitting TRBD2. V shed 5 bases and J 6 bases; nucleotides not matched to a gene: 15. The CDR3 consists of 19 residues. Germline CDR1 is SGHTA and CDR2 is FQGTGA. The chain's CDR3 is CASSKTSRTSGRIGNEQFF. The CDR3 DNA is TGTGCCAGCAGCAAGACATCCCGGACTAGCGGGAGGATTGGCAATGAGCAGTTCTTC.